This TCR beta chain is drawn from a study of control samples from healthy donors and cancer patients. Trimming took 5 bases from V and 4 from J; bases not matched to a gene: 7. This CDR3 spans 15 amino acids. The germline CDR1 and CDR2 sequences are KGHDR and SFDVKD. Assay used: immunoSEQ multiplex PCR; TCRdb lists only in-frame clones, some missing. The sample has 100,000 to 150,000 clones, roughly 87% seen once; the top ten hold roughly 1.9%. The sequenced sample was blood. The receptor's source is a man aged 18 to 29 in good health. This chain connects TRBV24-1 to TRBJ2-7; 10 nucleotides match TRBD2. In nucleotides, the CDR3 is TGTGCCACCAGTGCCCTGGCTAGCGGGAGATACGAGCAGTACTTC. Its protein is CATSALASGRYEQYF.